The 26 T cell receptor beta chains reported below all come from one sample, sequenced in a study of blood T cell repertoires in COVID-19. Only in-frame clones appear in the TCRdb table, and some are missing; sequencing was by immunoSEQ multiplex PCR. The sample includes 120,000 to 150,000 clones, roughly four fifths of them seen just once. The sequenced sample consisted of peripheral blood. The receptors come from a human donor in a cohort sampled during active COVID-19.

CDR3 region: CASSLIRENEQFF. As DNA, the CDR3 is TGTGCCAGCAGTTTAATTAGGGAGAATGAGCAGTTCTTC. The V gene is TRBV28, the J gene TRBJ2-1; TRBD2 is a possible D gene (5 bases). V lost 2 bases and J 7 bases, leaving 9 bases between the germline ends. Germline lookup yields CDR1 MDHEN and CDR2 SYDVKM. CDR3 size: 13 residues. Filled out from reference TRBV28 and TRBJ2-1, the complete variable domain reads DVKVTQSSRYLVKRTGEKVFLECVQDMDHENMFWYRQDPGLGLRLIYFSYDVKMKEKGDIPEGYSVSREKKERFSLILESASTNQTSMYLCASSLIRENEQFFGPGTRLTVL.

This clone was seen a handful of times. The J gene is TRBJ1-2, the V gene TRBV2, with TRBD1 identical over 10 bases. The trim removed 5 bases at V and 4 bases at J, leaving 4 bases unmatched. From germline, CDR1 is SNHLY and CDR2 FYNNEI. The CDR3 sequence is 14 residues long. The CDR3, as DNA: TGTGCCAGCAGTAGACAGGGGGCCGGCTATGGCTACACCTTC. As protein: CASSRQGAGYGYTF.

The chain carries TRBV2 and TRBJ1-1, with 8 bases fitting TRBD1. CDR1 and CDR2 from the germline V gene are SNHLY and FYNNEI. This CDR3 is built from 16 residues. V was clipped by 7 bases and J by 5 bases; unmatched bases: 15. The CDR3 here is CASTPARGPSGTEAFF. CDR3 DNA sequence: TGTGCCAGCACCCCGGCCAGGGGGCCTAGTGGGACTGAAGCTTTCTTT.

This chain uses TRBV28 with TRBJ2-7, with TRBD2 identical over 11 bases. Per germline, CDR1 MDHEN and CDR2 SYDVKM. CDR3 size: 16 residues. The ends lost 3 bases at V and 0 bases at J; junction bases unmatched: 4. The CDR3 region is CASSFILAGDSYEQYF. The DNA for the CDR3 is TGTGCCAGCAGTTTTATACTAGCGGGGGACTCCTACGAGCAGTACTTC.

This sequence joins TRBV25-1 and TRBJ1-1; D gene uncertain. There are 14 residues in the CDR3. The V gene lost 4 bases and the J gene lost 5 bases, with 14 bases spanning the gap. CDR1 MGHDK and CDR2 SYGVNS come from the germline V gene. In DNA form, the CDR3 reads TGTGCCAGCAGTGCGATAGGAGGGTTTACTGAAGCTTTCTTT. This sequence encodes CASSAIGGFTEAFF.

The J gene is TRBJ2-7, the V gene TRBV4-1, with a weak D call TRBD1 (5 bases). This CDR3 region has 17 residues. Per the germline V gene, CDR1 is MGHRA and CDR2 is YSYEKL. Trimming left V 4 bases short and J 0 bases short, with 19 bases between. The CDR3: CASSPDHDSSNSYEQYF. The CDR3 region has the DNA TGCGCCAGCAGCCCCGATCACGACAGTTCTAACTCCTACGAGCAGTACTTC.

This clone was found once. The V call is TRBV12-3 or TRBV12-4, the J call TRBJ2-5; D not certain. Trimming cost V 5 bases and J 5 bases, with 12 bases left between them. The CDR3 extends over 13 amino acids. CDR3: CASSPAAGETQYF. The DNA for the CDR3 is TGTGCCAGCAGTCCGGCAGCCGGGGAGACCCAGTACTTC.

The J gene is TRBJ2-7, the V gene TRBV12-5; D possibly corresponds to TRBD1 (5 bases). From germline, CDR1 is LGHNT and CDR2 FRNRAP. Trimming removed 0 bases at V and 4 bases at J, with 13 bases between. The CDR3 totals 15 residues. The CDR3 nucleotides read TGTGCTAGTGGTTTGGTACTCGGACAAGTATACGAGCAGTACTTC. It translates to CASGLVLGQVYEQYF.

This sequence joins TRBV19 and TRBJ2-5; 10 bases align to TRBD2. With V trimmed by 0 bases and J by 1 base, 2 bases remained unmatched. The CDR3 spans 16 residues. Germline V lookup: CDR1 LNHDA, CDR2 SQIVND (reference sequence). Here the CDR3 reads CASSIDSGGFQETQYF. CDR3 DNA: TGTGCCAGTAGTATAGATAGCGGGGGGTTCCAAGAGACCCAGTACTTC.

The chain joins TRBV7-2 to TRBJ1-6, with TRBD1 identical over 8 bases. The CDR3 covers 16 residues. The V segment lost 3 bases and the J segment 10 bases; nucleotides outside the gene matches: 11. CDR1 is SGHTA and CDR2 is FQGNSA in the germline V gene. CDR3 nucleotides: TGTGCCAGCAGCTTTTCGGGACAGGCCACCGGATCACCCCTCCACTTT. It encodes CASSFSGQATGSPLHF.

This chain connects TRBV2 to TRBJ2-7; 12 bases line up with TRBD1. CDR3 length: 15 residues. V lost 2 bases to trimming and J lost 4 bases; unmatched junction nucleotides: 3. Looked up from germline, CDR1 is SNHLY and CDR2 is FYNNEI. The CDR3 DNA reads TGTGCCAGCAGTGAACCGGGACAGGGGGCTTACGAGCAGTACTTC. Translation: CASSEPGQGAYEQYF.

The rearrangement uses TRBV7-3 and TRBJ2-2; no reliable D call. Germline CDR1 SGHTA, CDR2 FQGTGA. The CDR3 runs to 13 residues. Trimming took off 4 bases at V and 5 bases at J, with 8 bases between the two ends. The DNA of the CDR3 is TGTGCCAGCAGCTCCACTTTTACCGGGGAGCTGTTTTTT. Its protein is CASSSTFTGELFF.

The chain joins TRBV25-1 to TRBJ2-5; D is perhaps TRBD1 (7 bases). Trimming shortened V by 8 bases and J by 3 bases, and 19 bases separated the two germline ends. In germline, CDR1 is MGHDK, CDR2 SYGVNS. The CDR3 runs to 15 residues. The CDR3 protein is CASGGGQANKETQYF. In nucleotides, the CDR3 is TGTGCCAGCGGGGGAGGACAGGCGAATAAAGAGACCCAGTACTTC.

The chain is built from TRBV7-2 and TRBJ1-2, with 7 bases lining up with TRBD1. The CDR3 spans 13 residues. V shed 5 bases and J 8 bases; nucleotides not matched to a gene: 8. CDR1 SGHTA and CDR2 FQGNSA come from the germline V gene. This CDR3 is CASSRSTGRGYTF. DNA for the CDR3: TGTGCCAGCAGCCGGTCGACAGGGCGGGGCTACACCTTC.

The V gene is TRBV12-5, the J gene TRBJ1-1, with TRBD1 as a possible D gene (5 bases). Trimming pared 7 bases from V and 2 bases from J, leaving 17 bases between. This CDR3 contains 15 residues. The germline gives CDR1 LGHNT, CDR2 FRNRAP. The CDR3 nucleotides read TGTGCTAGTGCCGCCAGGGCAGTTCATAACACTGAAGCTTTCTTT. Residues: CASAARAVHNTEAFF.

As to this clone: Other DNA sequences in this sample translate to the same CDR3. The CDR3 coding sequence is TGTGCCAGCAGCGTGGGTAGCGGGGGGTACAATGAGCAGTTCTTC. This translates into CASSVGSGGYNEQFF. This rearrangement joins TRBV9 to TRBJ2-1; 10 bases are shared with TRBD2. Germline-derived CDR1 and CDR2 are SGDLS and YYNGEE. This CDR3 contains 15 residues. V lost 2 bases and J lost 4; bases outside the gene matches: 3.

This sequence joins TRBV15 and TRBJ2-3, with 12 bases matching TRBD2. The CDR3 is 18 residues long. V lost 5 bases to trimming and J lost 2 bases; unmatched junction nucleotides: 11. Per germline, CDR1 LNHNV and CDR2 YYDKDF (reference sequence). In DNA form, the CDR3 reads TGTGCCACCAGCCTGCCCGGGACTAGCGGGCGATACACAGATACGCAGTATTTT. Its protein product is CATSLPGTSGRYTDTQYF.

The V and J genes are TRBV2 and TRBJ2-5; TRBD1 might be the D (5 bases). The V and J ends lost 3 bases and 3 bases respectively, with 8 bases between them. The CDR3 loop spans 13 amino acids. Germline CDR1 and CDR2: SNHLY and FYNNEI. The CDR3 coding sequence is TGTGCCAGCAGTGAGGGGCGAAAAGAGACCCAGTACTTC. Its translation is CASSEGRKETQYF.

The J gene is TRBJ1-1, the V gene TRBV6-5; no definite D call. V was trimmed by 4 bases and J by 0 bases, leaving 12 bases between them. Germline CDR1 is MNHEY and CDR2 is SVGAGI. This CDR3 is built from 15 residues. CDR3 residues: CASSSEVGVNTEAFF. In DNA form, the CDR3 reads TGTGCCAGCAGTTCGGAGGTGGGAGTGAACACTGAAGCTTTCTTT.

The chain combines TRBV11-2 with TRBJ2-2, with D possibly TRBD2 on 5 matching bases. This CDR3 region has 14 residues. The germline CDR1 and CDR2 sequences are SGHAT and FQNNGV. V dropped 1 base and J dropped 5 bases, with 8 bases sitting between them. CDR3 residues: CASSLGRRTGELFF. CDR3 nucleotide sequence: TGTGCCAGCAGCTTAGGGCGGAGGACCGGGGAGCTGTTTTTT.

The chain is built from TRBV6-5 and TRBJ2-3, with D tentatively TRBD1 (6 bases). Germline lookup yields CDR1 MNHEY and CDR2 SVGAGI. This CDR3 comprises 14 residues. V was shortened by 5 bases and J by 6 bases, with 15 bases between the two germline ends. Here the CDR3 reads CASSPVWTADTQYF. The CDR3 DNA reads TGTGCCAGCAGTCCCGTCTGGACAGCTGATACGCAGTATTTT.

The genes are TRBV5-1 and TRBJ1-2; TRBD1 is a possible D gene (6 bases). The germline gives CDR1 SGHRS, CDR2 YFSETQ. V was pared by 2 bases and J by 2 bases, with 13 bases between. The CDR3 is 15 amino acids. For the CDR3, the DNA is TGCGCCAGCAGCTTAGGACAGCTGCTCAACTATGGCTACACCTTC. Protein: CASSLGQLLNYGYTF.

This chain uses TRBV7-2 with TRBJ1-2; D unresolved. V gave up 2 bases and J gave up 2 bases, with 6 bases separating them. The length of the CDR3 is 13 residues. Germline CDR1 and CDR2: SGHTA and FQGNSA. The CDR3 coding sequence is TGTGCCAGCAGCTTAAACAGAAACTATGGCTACACCTTC. It is translated as CASSLNRNYGYTF.

J is TRBJ2-3 and V is TRBV19; TRBD2 agrees at 8 bases. With 3 bases clipped from V and 3 bases from J, the junction kept 8 bases outside the gene matches. Germline values: CDR1 LNHDA, CDR2 SQIVND (reference sequence). This CDR3 has 16 amino acids. In DNA form, the CDR3 reads TGTGCCAGTAGTATTAGGGGGACTAGTAAAACAGATACGCAGTATTTT. This encodes CASSIRGTSKTDTQYF.

The V and J genes are TRBV7-6 and TRBJ1-1; possible D gene TRBD1, 5 bases. CDR3 length: 14 residues. Looked up from germline, CDR1 is SGHVS and CDR2 is FNYEAQ. V was cut by 4 bases and J by 1 base, with 10 bases left in between. The CDR3 loop reads CASSSATGNTEAFF. CDR3 sequence (DNA): TGTGCCAGCAGCTCTGCCACAGGGAACACTGAAGCTTTCTTT.

V and J are TRBV19 and TRBJ2-1; TRBD1 might be the D (6 bases). CDR3 size: 15 residues. V gave up 3 bases and J gave up 2 bases, with 11 bases separating them. Germline V gene sequence: CDR1 LNHDA, CDR2 SQIVND (reference sequence). This chain's CDR3 is CASSIFGGAYNEQFF. The CDR3 region has the DNA TGTGCCAGTAGTATTTTTGGGGGCGCCTACAATGAGCAGTTCTTC.